This T cell receptor (beta chain) was found in a study of blood T cell repertoires in COVID-19. At the level of the study: COVID-19 samples from acute and convalescent phases originated in the United States, Italy and Spain. PBMCs, B-cell-depleted T cells, or T cells were the source of the cDNA or gDNA that made up the material.

The CDR3 is made up of 15 amino acids. V trimming: 8 bases; J trimming: 8 bases; junction bases outside the gene matches: 10. Germline lookup yields CDR1 LNHDA and CDR2 SQIVND (reference sequence). The protocol was immunoSEQ multiplex PCR, while the TCRdb copy is restricted to in-frame clones and leaves out a portion. The repertoire holds fewer than 300,000 clones, with about 90% as singletons. This clone was seen a handful of times. The V and J genes are TRBV19 and TRBJ2-3; 13 bases align to TRBD2. The sequence was collected from a woman aged 25-40 years with COVID-19, enrolled during active disease. Sequences were obtained from peripheral blood. This CDR3 is CASAPGTSGAGTQYF. CDR3 nucleotides: TGTGCCAGTGCGCCCGGGACTAGCGGGGCAGGTACGCAGTATTTT.